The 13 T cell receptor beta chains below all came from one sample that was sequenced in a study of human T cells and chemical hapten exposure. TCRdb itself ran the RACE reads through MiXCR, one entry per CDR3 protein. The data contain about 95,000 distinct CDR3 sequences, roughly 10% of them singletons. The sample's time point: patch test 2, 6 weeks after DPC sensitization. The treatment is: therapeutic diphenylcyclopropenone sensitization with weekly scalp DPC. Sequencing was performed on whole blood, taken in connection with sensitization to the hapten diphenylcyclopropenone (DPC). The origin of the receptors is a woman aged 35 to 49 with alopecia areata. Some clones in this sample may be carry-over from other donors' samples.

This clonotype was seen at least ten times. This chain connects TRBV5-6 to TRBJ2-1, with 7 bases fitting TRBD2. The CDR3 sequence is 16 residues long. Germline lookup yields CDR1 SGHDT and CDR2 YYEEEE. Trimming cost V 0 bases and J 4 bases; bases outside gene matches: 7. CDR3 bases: TGTGCCAGCAGCTTGGTGGTTAGCGGGTGGTACAATGAGCAGTTCTTC. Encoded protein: CASSLVVSGWYNEQFF.

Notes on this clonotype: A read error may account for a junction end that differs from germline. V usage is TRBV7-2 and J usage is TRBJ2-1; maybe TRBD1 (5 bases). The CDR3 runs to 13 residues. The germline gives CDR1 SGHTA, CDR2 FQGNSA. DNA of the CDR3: TGTGCCAGCAGCTTAGTGGCAAACCAGGGTCGGGTCTTC. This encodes CASSLVANQGRVF.

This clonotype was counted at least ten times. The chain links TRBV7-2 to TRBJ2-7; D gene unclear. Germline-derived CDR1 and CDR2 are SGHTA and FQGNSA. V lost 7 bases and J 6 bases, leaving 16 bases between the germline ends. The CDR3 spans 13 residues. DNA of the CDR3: TGTGCCAGCACCCCCATGATGGGATCCGAGCAGTACTTC. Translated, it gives CASTPMMGSEQYF. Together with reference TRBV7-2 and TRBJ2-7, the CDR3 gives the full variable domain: GAGVSQSPSNKVTEKGKDVELRCDPISGHTALYWYRQSLGQGLEFLIYFQGNSAPDKSGLPSDRFSAERTGGSVSTLTIQRTQQEDSAVYLCASTPMMGSEQYFGPGTRLTVT.

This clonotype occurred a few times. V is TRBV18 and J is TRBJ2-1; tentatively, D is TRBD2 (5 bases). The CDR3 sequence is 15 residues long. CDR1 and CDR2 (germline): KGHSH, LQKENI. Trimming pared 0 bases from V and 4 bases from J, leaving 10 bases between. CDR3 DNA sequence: TGTGCCAGCTCACCACCCAGCGGCCCATACAATGAGCAGTTCTTC. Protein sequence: CASSPPSGPYNEQFF.

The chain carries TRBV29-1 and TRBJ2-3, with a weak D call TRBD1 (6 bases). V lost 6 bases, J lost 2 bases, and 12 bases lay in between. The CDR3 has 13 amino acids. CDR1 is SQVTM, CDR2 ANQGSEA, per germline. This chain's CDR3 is CSVRGRVTDTQYF. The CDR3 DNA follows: TGCAGCGTGAGGGGGAGAGTCACAGATACGCAGTATTTT.

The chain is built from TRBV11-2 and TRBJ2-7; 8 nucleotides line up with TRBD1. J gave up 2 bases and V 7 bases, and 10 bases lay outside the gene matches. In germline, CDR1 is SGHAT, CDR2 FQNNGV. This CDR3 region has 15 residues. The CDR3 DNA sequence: TGTGCCAGCAAAAACACAGGGGGGATAGCCTACGAGCAGTACTTC. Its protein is CASKNTGGIAYEQYF.

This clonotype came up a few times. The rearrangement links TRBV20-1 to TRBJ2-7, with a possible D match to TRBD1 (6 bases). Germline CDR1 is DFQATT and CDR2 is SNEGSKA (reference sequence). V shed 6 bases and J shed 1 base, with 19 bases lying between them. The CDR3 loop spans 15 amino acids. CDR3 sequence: CSANTGQGSSYEQYF. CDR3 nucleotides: TGCAGTGCAAACACGGGACAAGGGTCATCCTACGAGCAGTACTTC.

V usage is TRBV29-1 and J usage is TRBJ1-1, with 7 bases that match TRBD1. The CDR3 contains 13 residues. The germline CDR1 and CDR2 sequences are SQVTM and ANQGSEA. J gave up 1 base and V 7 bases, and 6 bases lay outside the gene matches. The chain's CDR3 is CSAMGQWNTEAFF. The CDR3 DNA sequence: TGCAGCGCTATGGGACAGTGGAACACTGAAGCTTTCTTT.

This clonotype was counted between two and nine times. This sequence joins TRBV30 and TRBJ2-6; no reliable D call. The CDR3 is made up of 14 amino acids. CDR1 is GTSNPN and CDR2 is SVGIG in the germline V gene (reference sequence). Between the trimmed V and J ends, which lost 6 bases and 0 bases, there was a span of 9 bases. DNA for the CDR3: TGTGCCTGTGGTGGTGTCTCTGGGGCCAACGTCCTGACTTTC. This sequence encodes CACGGVSGANVLTF.

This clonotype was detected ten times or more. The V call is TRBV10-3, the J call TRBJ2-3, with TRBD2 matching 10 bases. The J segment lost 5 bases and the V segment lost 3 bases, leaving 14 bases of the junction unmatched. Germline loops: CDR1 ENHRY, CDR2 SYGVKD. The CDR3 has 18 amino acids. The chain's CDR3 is CAISEAWASGSVRDTQYF. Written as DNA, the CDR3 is TGTGCCATCAGTGAAGCTTGGGCTAGCGGGAGTGTCAGAGATACGCAGTATTTT.

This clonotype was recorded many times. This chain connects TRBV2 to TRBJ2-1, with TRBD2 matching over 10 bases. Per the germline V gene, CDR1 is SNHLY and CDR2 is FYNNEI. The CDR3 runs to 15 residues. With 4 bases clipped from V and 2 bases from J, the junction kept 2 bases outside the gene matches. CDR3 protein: CASSAGTSAYNEQFF. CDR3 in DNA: TGTGCCAGCAGTGCCGGGACTAGCGCCTACAATGAGCAGTTCTTC.

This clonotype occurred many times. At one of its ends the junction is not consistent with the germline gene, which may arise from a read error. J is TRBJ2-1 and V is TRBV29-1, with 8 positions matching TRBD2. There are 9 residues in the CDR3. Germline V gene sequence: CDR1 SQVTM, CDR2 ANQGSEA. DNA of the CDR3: TGCAGCGTTGAGCTAGCGGGTTCCTTC. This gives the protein CSVELAGSF.

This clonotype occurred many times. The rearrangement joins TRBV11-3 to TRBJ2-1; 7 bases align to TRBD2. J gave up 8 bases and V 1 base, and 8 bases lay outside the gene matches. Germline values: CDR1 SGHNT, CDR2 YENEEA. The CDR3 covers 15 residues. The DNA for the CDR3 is TGTGCCAGCAGCTTAGGAACTACTAGCGTAGATGAGCAGTTCTTC. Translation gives CASSLGTTSVDEQFF.